This TCR beta chain was profiled in a study of shared clonotypes between healthy human individuals. Recent vaccinations or acute infections were absent in the healthy HIV-negative adult donors. Among the donors, all were Caucasian adults who lived in Nashville, Tennessee. Subsets obtained from CD4+ cells comprised CD45RA+ naive and CD45RA-negative memory cells. V was pared by 2 bases and J by 3 bases, with 14 bases between. The CDR3 is 16 residues long. Germline lookup yields CDR1 SGHNT and CDR2 YYREEE (reference sequence). The authors' processing: ImmunoSEQ sequences covered only the junction and lacked quality scores; filtering therefore differed. Sequenced by immunoSEQ multiplex PCR; TCRdb stores in-frame clones only, minus some. That table supplies the V and J calls and clone size; D and trimming were determined from the DNA. The profile shows about 1 million clones, about three quarters of them singletons.

The sequence came from a man aged 18 to 35 in good health. J is TRBJ2-2 and V is TRBV5-4; tentatively, D is TRBD2 (6 bases). The sample consisted of memory CD4+ T cells sorted from blood. The sample's subset: CD45RA-negative fraction. The CDR3, as DNA: TGTGCCAGCAGCTTAGATCCGGGAGTGGACACCGGGGAGCTGTTTTTT. Residues: CASSLDPGVDTGELFF.